A selection of T cell receptor beta chains follows, all from one sample in a study of T-cell memory formation after mild COVID-19. Using its own MiXCR run on the 5' RACE reads, TCRdb lists one record per CDR3 protein. The profile covers 350,000 to 400,000 distinct CDR3 sequences, with around an eighth appearing a single time and around 22% taken by the ten largest. Sequencing was done on a sample of PBMCs or a T cell subset sorted from them (not recorded which). The origin of the receptors is a man aged 18 to 29 who had mild COVID-19 (a few samples of this study predate the infection). Cell type and time point are not known. The CDR3 runs from the conserved cysteine through the conserved F or W. D genes are given only for firm matches. The size of a clone is reported for some rows only, either as once, few or many, or as a class for expanded clones.

d_gene | j_gene | abundance | v_gene | CDR3aa | CDR3nt
TRBD1 | TRBJ2-7 | many | TRBV12-3/TRBV12-4 | CASSWTGGLGYEQYF | TGTGCCAGCAGTTGGACAGGGGGACTCGGGTACGAGCAGTACTTC
TRBD2 | TRBJ2-3 | few | TRBV20-1 | CSASGVDTQYF | TGCAGTGCAAGCGGGGTGGATACGCAGTATTTT
TRBD1 | TRBJ1-1 | - | TRBV9 | CASSVNPGQGGTEAFF | TGTGCCAGCAGCGTAAACCCCGGACAGGGGGGCACTGAAGCTTTCTTT
- | TRBJ1-6 | - | TRBV12-3/TRBV12-4 | CASRGRVLGNSPLHF | TGTGCCAGCAGGGGAAGGGTGTTGGGTAATTCACCCCTCCACTTT
- | TRBJ2-7 | few | TRBV6-5 | CASSLSRKGPYEQYF | TGTGCCAGCAGCTTGTCTAGAAAGGGGCCCTACGAGCAGTACTTC
- | TRBJ2-3 | - | TRBV27 | CASTRLLLGSSTDTQYF | TGTGCCAGCACCCGACTACTCCTAGGGTCTAGCACAGATACGCAGTATTTT
- | TRBJ2-2 | - | TRBV12-3/TRBV12-4 | CASSQTVGQGELFF | TGTGCCAGCAGTCAGACAGTCGGTCAAGGGGAGCTGTTTTTT
- | TRBJ2-3 | - | TRBV18 | CASSPTHNRDTQYF | TGTGCCAGCTCACCAACACATAACCGCGATACGCAGTATTTT
- | TRBJ2-1 | - | TRBV6-1 | CASSEIGTNEQFF | TGTGCCAGCAGTGAAATAGGGACGAATGAGCAGTTCTTC
- | TRBJ2-2 | many | TRBV6-5 | CASTKLGVTGELFF | TGTGCCAGCACTAAGTTGGGGGTAACCGGGGAGCTGTTTTTT
- | TRBJ2-2 | many | TRBV5-1 | CASSPGQSTGELFF | TGCGCCAGCAGCCCCGGACAGTCCACCGGGGAGCTGTTTTTT
TRBD1 | TRBJ1-1 | few | TRBV12-3/TRBV12-4 | CASSLQDRGHKAEAFF | TGTGCCAGCAGTTTACAGGACAGGGGGCACAAGGCTGAAGCTTTCTTT
- | TRBJ1-1 | many | TRBV9 | CASSVEPGLTNTEAFF | TGTGCCAGCAGCGTAGAACCAGGGTTGACGAACACTGAAGCTTTCTTT
- | TRBJ2-3 | - | TRBV4-2 | CASSQGPSLGTDTQYF | TGTGCCAGCAGCCAGGGTCCTAGCTTAGGCACAGATACGCAGTATTTT
- | TRBJ2-3 | - | TRBV12-3/TRBV12-4 | CASSHLRDTQYF | TGTGCCAGCAGCCACCTTCGAGATACGCAGTATTTT
TRBD1 | TRBJ2-5 | few | TRBV7-9 | CASSAPTGGLETQYF | TGTGCCAGCAGCGCACCCACAGGGGGCCTTGAGACCCAGTACTTC
TRBD1 | TRBJ2-1 | - | TRBV5-1 | CARRTGPLDEQFF | TGCGCCAGACGGACAGGGCCTCTGGATGAGCAGTTCTTC
- | TRBJ2-5 | few | TRBV28 | CASSDYQETQYF | TGTGCCAGCAGCGACTATCAAGAGACCCAGTACTTC
- | TRBJ1-1 | - | TRBV7-9 | CASSLASWEAFF | TGTGCCAGCAGCTTAGCTAGTTGGGAAGCTTTCTTT
- | TRBJ2-3 | few | TRBV11-2 | CASSFLVLGVDTQYF | TGTGCCAGCAGCTTCTTAGTACTAGGGGTAGATACGCAGTATTTT
- | TRBJ2-2 | - | TRBV6-5 | CASSYRGRDTGELFF | TGTGCCAGCAGTTACAGGGGAAGGGACACCGGGGAGCTGTTTTTT
- | TRBJ2-7 | few | TRBV2 | CASTPPGAYEQYF | TGTGCCAGCACCCCGCCGGGCGCCTACGAGCAGTACTTC
TRBD1 | TRBJ2-7 | many | TRBV29-1 | CSVPTGENYEQYF | TGCAGCGTTCCGACAGGGGAGAACTACGAGCAGTACTTC
TRBD2 | TRBJ2-5 | few | TRBV15 | CATSRSGGRGETQYF | TGTGCCACCAGTAGAAGCGGGGGCCGGGGAGAGACCCAGTACTTC
- | TRBJ1-5 | - | TRBV13 | CASGDSRVGQPQHF | TGTGCCAGCGGGGACTCAAGGGTAGGTCAGCCCCAGCATTTT
- | TRBJ2-2 | - | TRBV20-1 | CSAEKQTGSGELFF | TGCAGTGCCGAGAAGCAGACGGGTTCCGGGGAGCTGTTTTTT
- | TRBJ2-1 | - | TRBV5-6 | CASSLSQSPNEQFF | TGTGCCAGCAGCTTGTCCCAGAGTCCCAATGAGCAGTTCTTC
- | TRBJ2-3 | many | TRBV6-5 | CASSTLDDTQYF | TGTGCCAGCAGTACACTAGATGATACGCAGTATTTT
TRBD1 | TRBJ1-2 | few | TRBV5-1 | CASSLHSQGAPGNYGYTF | TGCGCCAGCAGCCTCCACTCACAGGGGGCCCCGGGTAACTATGGCTACACCTTC
- | TRBJ2-7 | few | TRBV12-3/TRBV12-4 | CASSVQGFSYEQYF | TGTGCCAGCAGTGTACAGGGTTTCTCCTACGAGCAGTACTTC
- | TRBJ2-2 | many | TRBV20-1 | CSARDPGAGAHTGELFF | TGCAGTGCTAGAGACCCAGGGGCGGGGGCCCACACCGGGGAGCTGTTTTTT
TRBD2 | TRBJ2-2 | many | TRBV20-1 | CSARVLGQGGKTGELFF | TGCAGTGCTAGAGTACTGGGGCAGGGAGGGAAGACCGGGGAGCTGTTTTTT
TRBD2 | TRBJ2-1 | - | TRBV29-1 | CSVVASGDRSYNEQFF | TGCAGCGTTGTAGCTAGCGGGGACCGCTCCTACAATGAGCAGTTCTTC
- | TRBJ1-1 | many | TRBV7-7 | CASSPQGNTEAFF | TGTGCCAGCAGCCCCCAGGGTAACACTGAAGCTTTCTTT
- | TRBJ2-5 | - | TRBV10-3 | CAIRQGSGETQYF | TGTGCCATCAGGCAGGGATCTGGGGAGACCCAGTACTTC
TRBD1 | TRBJ1-2 | - | TRBV11-2 | CASSFDRGRKRTF | TGTGCCAGCAGCTTTGACAGGGGGCGAAAAAGGACCTTC